This passage covers 11 T cell receptor beta chains from one sample sequenced in a study of shared clonotypes between healthy human individuals. Sequencing was performed with immunoSEQ multiplex PCR; in TCRdb, only in-frame clones are kept and a portion is missing. This table has hundreds of thousands of clones, less than 80% appearing once. Specimen: memory CD4+ T cells sorted from blood. Stated subset: CD45RA-negative fraction. These receptors were collected from a woman in her 30s in good health.

The rearrangement links TRBV7-6 to TRBJ2-3; D is ambiguous. The CDR3 is 13 amino acids. Germline CDR1 and CDR2: SGHVS and FNYEAQ. The V end was cut by 4 bases, the J end by 2 bases, with 7 bases between. CDR3 sequence (DNA): TGTGCCAGCAGCTCCCTCGCCACAGATACGCAGTATTTT. It specifies CASSSLATDTQYF.

This chain links TRBV6-6 with TRBJ1-4; D is unclear. With 2 bases removed from V and 4 bases from J, the gap between germline ends came to 5 bases. CDR1 is MNHNY and CDR2 is SVGAGI in the germline V gene (reference sequence). This CDR3 comprises 13 residues. The CDR3, as DNA: TGTGCCAGCAGTTACAGGGTTAATGAAAAACTGTTTTTT. Protein: CASSYRVNEKLFF.

The V and J genes are TRBV27 and TRBJ2-7; D is unclear. The CDR3 has 14 amino acids. Germline loops: CDR1 MNHEY, CDR2 SMNVEV (reference sequence). The germline V and J ends were trimmed by 6 bases and 0 bases, with 12 bases remaining between them. The CDR3: CASSRWQDSYEQYF. Here the CDR3 DNA reads TGTGCCAGCAGCCGATGGCAGGACTCCTACGAGCAGTACTTC.

The chain has TRBV28 and TRBJ2-2; D is tentatively TRBD1 or TRBD2 (5 bases each). Trimming pared 2 bases from V and 0 bases from J, leaving 16 bases between. In germline, CDR1 is MDHEN, CDR2 SYDVKM. The CDR3 totals 18 residues. The CDR3 DNA follows: TGTGCCAGCAGTTTACTAGGGACCGACACGGCGAACACCGGGGAGCTGTTTTTT. Its protein is CASSLLGTDTANTGELFF.

The chain uses TRBV7-3 and TRBJ2-3; unclear D gene. The ends were cut back, 5 bases at V and 6 bases at J, with 15 bases in the middle. The CDR3 extends over 14 amino acids. CDR1 SGHTA and CDR2 FQGTGA come from the germline V gene. The CDR3 nucleotides read TGTGCCAGCAGCCCCACTTCCTTGAAGGATACGCAGTATTTT. Residues: CASSPTSLKDTQYF.

This chain uses TRBV28 with TRBJ2-3; D is perhaps TRBD1 (6 bases). CDR1 is MDHEN and CDR2 is SYDVKM in the germline V gene. The V end lost 8 bases, the J end lost 4 bases, and 16 bases lay between the germline ends. The CDR3 length is 14 residues. DNA of the CDR3: TGTGCCAGCTTCGAGGGGGTCGAGCCAGATACGCAGTATTTT. This sequence encodes CASFEGVEPDTQYF. Combining the CDR3 with reference TRBV28 and TRBJ2-3 gives the whole variable domain DVKVTQSSRYLVKRTGEKVFLECVQDMDHENMFWYRQDPGLGLRLIYFSYDVKMKEKGDIPEGYSVSREKKERFSLILESASTNQTSMYLCASFEGVEPDTQYFGPGTRLTVL.

Details on this clone: Other DNA variants within this sample encode the same CDR3. The chain couples TRBV19 to TRBJ2-3, with TRBD1 matching 9 bases. Germline V lookup: CDR1 LNHDA, CDR2 SQIVND (reference sequence). The CDR3 has 15 residues. J gave up 0 bases and V 6 bases, and 4 bases lay outside the gene matches. CDR3 sequence: CASSHRGLSTDTQYF. CDR3 nucleotide sequence: TGTGCCAGTAGCCACAGGGGGCTGAGCACAGATACGCAGTATTTT.

This clone was detected ten times or more. The chain joins TRBV7-2 to TRBJ2-2; maybe TRBD1 (5 bases). CDR1 is SGHTA, CDR2 FQGNSA, per germline. The CDR3 contains 13 residues. Trimming left V 3 bases short and J 6 bases short, with 8 bases between. In nucleotides, the CDR3 is TGTGCCAGCAGCTTCAGGGATCCCGGGGAGCTGTTTTTT. Its protein is CASSFRDPGELFF.

The chain is built from TRBV7-8 and TRBJ1-4; D not resolved. Per germline, CDR1 SGHVS and CDR2 FQNEAQ. With 5 bases removed from V and 7 bases from J, the gap between germline ends came to 17 bases. This CDR3 is built from 15 residues. The CDR3 sequence is CASSLSLGIGEKLFF. The CDR3, as DNA: TGTGCCAGCAGCCTCTCTTTAGGGATCGGTGAAAAACTGTTTTTT.

The V and J genes are TRBV5-1 and TRBJ2-5; D gene uncertain. Germline values: CDR1 SGHRS, CDR2 YFSETQ. The CDR3 runs to 13 residues. V lost 0 bases, J lost 5 bases, and 8 bases lay in between. The CDR3 nucleotides are TGCGCCAGCAGCTTGGGGTTAGAGGAGACCCAGTACTTC. It yields the protein CASSLGLEETQYF.

A single count supports this clone. Other DNA sequences from this sample encode an identical CDR3 as well. The V and J genes are TRBV18 and TRBJ2-1; weak D call: TRBD1 (6 bases). Deletions cut 0 bases from V and 4 bases from J, with 10 bases between. There are 15 residues in the CDR3. From germline, CDR1 is KGHSH and CDR2 LQKENI. CDR3 nucleotides: TGTGCCAGCTCACCACCGGGGCAGGGGTACAATGAGCAGTTCTTC. Residues: CASSPPGQGYNEQFF.